These T cell receptor beta chains were read from a single sample in a study of blood T cell repertoires in COVID-19. The table came from immunoSEQ multiplex PCR; TCRdb's copy has only in-frame clones and leaves some out. The table shows approximately 210,000 clones, with 89% occurring only once. Sequences were obtained from peripheral blood. The receptors here all came from a woman between 40 and 55 years old with acute or convalescent COVID-19. CDR3s leave out the opening cysteine and the closing phenylalanine or tryptophan. Fields, in order: V gene, clone size, CDR3 protein. Only part of the rows carry a size: once, few, many, or a class if the clone is expanded.

v_call: TRBV27
clone_size: .
cdr3_aa: ASSLLGSGQGQGRTGELF

v_call: TRBV5-4
clone_size: few
cdr3_aa: ASSPLGGGRVTGELF

v_call: TRBV7-2
clone_size: .
cdr3_aa: ASSLVGAGYT

v_call: TRBV7-2
clone_size: .
cdr3_aa: ASSYGRGNQETQY

v_call: TRBV29-1
clone_size: .
cdr3_aa: SVPTRGLDGYT

v_call: TRBV5-5
clone_size: .
cdr3_aa: ASSPGTNSNQPQH

v_call: TRBV6-1
clone_size: .
cdr3_aa: ASSELAGFPTDTQY

v_call: TRBV6-2/TRBV6-3
clone_size: .
cdr3_aa: ASSRDSRGNQPQH

v_call: TRBV7-2
clone_size: .
cdr3_aa: ASSLQRGLWGGEQF

v_call: TRBV18
clone_size: .
cdr3_aa: ASSPPGADTQY

v_call: TRBV27
clone_size: .
cdr3_aa: ASSDRGTGELF

v_call: TRBV29-1
clone_size: few
cdr3_aa: SVEERGGPADTQY

v_call: TRBV6-5
clone_size: once
cdr3_aa: ASSPTGSTDTQY

v_call: TRBV19
clone_size: once
cdr3_aa: AIQGASTEAF